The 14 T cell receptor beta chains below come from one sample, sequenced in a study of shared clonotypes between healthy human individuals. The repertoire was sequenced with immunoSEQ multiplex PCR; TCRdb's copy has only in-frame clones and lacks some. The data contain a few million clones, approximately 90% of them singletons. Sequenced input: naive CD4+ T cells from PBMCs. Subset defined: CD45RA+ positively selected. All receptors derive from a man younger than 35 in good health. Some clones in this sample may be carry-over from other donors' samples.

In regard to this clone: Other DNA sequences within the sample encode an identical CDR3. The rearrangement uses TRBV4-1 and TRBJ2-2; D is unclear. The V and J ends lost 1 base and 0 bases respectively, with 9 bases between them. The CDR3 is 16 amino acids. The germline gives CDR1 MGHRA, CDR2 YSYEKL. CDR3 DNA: TGCGCCAGCAGCCAAGGGCCGGGCGCGAACACCGGGGAGCTGTTTTTT. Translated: CASSQGPGANTGELFF.

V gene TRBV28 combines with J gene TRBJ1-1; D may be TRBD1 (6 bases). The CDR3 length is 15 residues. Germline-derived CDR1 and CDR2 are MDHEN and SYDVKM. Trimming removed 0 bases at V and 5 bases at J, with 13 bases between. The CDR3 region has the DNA TGTGCCAGCAGTTTATGGGAGGGGGTAGGAACTGAAGCTTTCTTT. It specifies CASSLWEGVGTEAFF.

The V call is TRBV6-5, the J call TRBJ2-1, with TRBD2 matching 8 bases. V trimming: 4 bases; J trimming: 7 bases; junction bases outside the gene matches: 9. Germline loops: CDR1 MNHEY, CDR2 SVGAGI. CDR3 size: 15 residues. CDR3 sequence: CASSSLAGRRNEQFF. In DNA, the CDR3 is TGTGCCAGCAGTTCCTTAGCGGGGCGGAGGAATGAGCAGTTCTTC.

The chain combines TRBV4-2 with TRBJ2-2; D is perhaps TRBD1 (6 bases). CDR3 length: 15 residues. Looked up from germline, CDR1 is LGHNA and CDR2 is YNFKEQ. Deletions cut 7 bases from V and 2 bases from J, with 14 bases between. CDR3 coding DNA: TGTGCCAGCAAATACGGACAGTTCAACACCGGGGAGCTGTTTTTT. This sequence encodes CASKYGQFNTGELFF.

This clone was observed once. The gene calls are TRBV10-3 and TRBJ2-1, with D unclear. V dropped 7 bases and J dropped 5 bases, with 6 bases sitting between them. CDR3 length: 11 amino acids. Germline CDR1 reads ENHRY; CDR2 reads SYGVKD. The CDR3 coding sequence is TGTGCCATCATGTCCGACAATGAGCAGTTCTTC. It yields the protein CAIMSDNEQFF.

The CDR3 region is CASRFGGYREKLFF. The CDR3 region has the DNA TGTGCCAGCAGATTTGGGGGCTATCGGGAAAAACTGTTTTTT. This sequence joins TRBV7-2 and TRBJ1-4; a weak D match, TRBD1 (6 bases). The germline gives CDR1 SGHTA, CDR2 FQGNSA. The V end lost 6 bases, the J end lost 8 bases, and 16 bases lay between the germline ends. The CDR3 runs 14 residues. Together with reference TRBV7-2 and TRBJ1-4, the CDR3 gives the full variable domain: GAGVSQSPSNKVTEKGKDVELRCDPISGHTALYWYRQSLGQGLEFLIYFQGNSAPDKSGLPSDRFSAERTGGSVSTLTIQRTQQEDSAVYLCASRFGGYREKLFFGSGTQLSVL.

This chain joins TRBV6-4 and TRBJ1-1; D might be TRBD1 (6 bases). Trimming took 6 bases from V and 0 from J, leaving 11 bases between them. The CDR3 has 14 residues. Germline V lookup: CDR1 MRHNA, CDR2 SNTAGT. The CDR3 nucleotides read TGTGCCAGCAGGTCGGACAGCTTGAACACTGAAGCTTTCTTT. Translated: CASRSDSLNTEAFF.

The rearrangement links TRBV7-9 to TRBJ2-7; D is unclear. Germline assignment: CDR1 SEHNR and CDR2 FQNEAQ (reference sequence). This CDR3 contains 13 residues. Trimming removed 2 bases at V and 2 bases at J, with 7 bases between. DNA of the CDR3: TGTGCCAGCAGCTTATTTACAGCCTACGAGCAGTACTTC. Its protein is CASSLFTAYEQYF.

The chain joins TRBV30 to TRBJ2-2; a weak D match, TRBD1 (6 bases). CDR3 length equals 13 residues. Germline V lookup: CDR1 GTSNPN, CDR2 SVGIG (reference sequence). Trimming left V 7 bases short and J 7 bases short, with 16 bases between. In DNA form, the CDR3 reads TGTGCCTCAGCCGGGACAACGGGCGGGGAGCTGTTTTTT. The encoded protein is CASAGTTGGELFF.

The CDR3 DNA follows: TGTGCCACCAGCAGGGGACAGGGGCGCGGCTACACCTTC. This sequence encodes CATSRGQGRGYTF. V and J are TRBV15 and TRBJ1-2; TRBD1 aligns across 10 bases. The CDR3 is 13 amino acids. The germline V gene encodes CDR1 LNHNV and CDR2 YYDKDF (reference sequence). The ends lost 3 bases at V and 8 bases at J; junction bases unmatched: 3.

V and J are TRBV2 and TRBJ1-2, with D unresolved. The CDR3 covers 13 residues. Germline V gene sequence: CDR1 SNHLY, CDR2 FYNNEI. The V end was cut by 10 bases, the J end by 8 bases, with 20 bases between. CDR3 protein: CAIHPPTHEGYTF. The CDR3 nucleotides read TGTGCCATACACCCCCCCACCCACGAAGGCTACACCTTC.

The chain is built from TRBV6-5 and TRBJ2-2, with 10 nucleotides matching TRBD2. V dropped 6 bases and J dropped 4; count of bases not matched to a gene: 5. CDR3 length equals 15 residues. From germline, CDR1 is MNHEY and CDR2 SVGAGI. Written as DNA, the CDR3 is TGTGCCAGCAGGCTAGCGGGAGTGATCACCGGGGAGCTGTTTTTT. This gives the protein CASRLAGVITGELFF.

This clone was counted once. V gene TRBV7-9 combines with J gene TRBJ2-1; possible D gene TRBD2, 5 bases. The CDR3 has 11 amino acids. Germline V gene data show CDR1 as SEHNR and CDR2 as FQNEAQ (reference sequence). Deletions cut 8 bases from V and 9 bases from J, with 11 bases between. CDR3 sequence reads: CASSSSGEQFF. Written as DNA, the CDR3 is TGTGCCAGCTCCTCGAGCGGTGAGCAGTTCTTC.

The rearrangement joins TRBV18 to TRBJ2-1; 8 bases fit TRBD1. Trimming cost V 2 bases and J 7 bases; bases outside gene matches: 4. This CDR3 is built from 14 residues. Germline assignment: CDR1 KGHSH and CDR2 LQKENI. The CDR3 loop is CASSPGHRGNEQFF. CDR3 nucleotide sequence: TGTGCCAGCTCACCAGGTCACAGGGGGAATGAGCAGTTCTTC.